This T cell receptor (beta chain) was documented in a study of post-analysis software for immune sequencing data. Trimming cost V 7 bases and J 3 bases, with 15 bases left between them. Germline V gene data show CDR1 as SGHAT and CDR2 as FQDESV (reference sequence). This CDR3 contains 14 residues. A few counts support this clonotype. Antigen specificity is unknown. Study-wide points: Normalized Chao1 diversity was significantly reduced in patients versus controls. Patients used about 5 TRBV segments, including TRBV5-6, TRBV5-1 and TRBV20-1, more often than controls.

Carried by the TCR beta cDNA libraries were unique molecular identifiers. TCRdb re-derived calls from the PCR reads in MiXCR, one entry per CDR3 protein. Among about 540,000 distinct CDR3 sequences listed, about a third were seen once. V usage is TRBV11-1 and J usage is TRBJ1-1; D gene ambiguous. This TCR came from a girl under 18 with multiple sclerosis. Sequencing was carried out using blood. The CDR3: CASNKEVGDTEAFF. Written as DNA, the CDR3 is TGTGCCAGCAACAAAGAAGTCGGGGACACTGAAGCTTTCTTT.